The source of this T cell receptor (beta chain) is a study of blood T cell repertoires in COVID-19 (TCRdb year 2020). Regarding the research as a whole: Samples from collaborators originated in the United States, Italy and Spain and spanned both the acute and convalescent phases of COVID-19. Sample metadata almost always included a de-identified subject ID, COVID-19 status, age in years and sex. The material from the prospective study consisted of cDNA or gDNA derived from T cells, B-cell-depleted T cells, or PBMCs. The repertoires were made available in a free public database intended to serve as a resource for research on the immune response to SARS-CoV-2. Where available, HLA class I and class II types were taken from metadata supplied by the sample provider and were not determined by assay-based typing. The dataset comprised deeply sampled blood TCRbeta repertoires from subjects exposed to, actively infected with, or recovered from COVID-19. Samples came from the ongoing ImmuneRACE study (first 160 participants) plus 1,254 subjects from 6 global collaborators.

The junction shows trimming of 3 bases on V and 8 bases on J, plus 19 bases between the germline ends. From a lookup of the germline V gene (reference sequence), CDR1 and CDR2 are SEHNR and FQNEAQ. From cysteine to phenylalanine, the CDR3 is 15 amino acids long. The read is trimmed to its CDR3 DNA, 45 bases read in frame from base 1. General conclusions and limits of the study: The quantity of clinical and demographic metadata differed by source and by participant and was supplied without curation.

In the case of this clone: Its antigen is still unknown. Qualities for individual bases were not recorded, and no much larger clone is one base off.

TCRbeta CDR3 regions were amplified from genomic DNA by means of the immunoSEQ Assay, a bias-controlled multiplex PCR. In the source study's methods: Within the assay, amplification of reference gene primers was used to estimate how many nucleated cells each sample contained. To quantify the absolute abundance of each unique TCRbeta CDR3 rearrangement, sequence reads were collapsed and filtered. For each sample, productive Simpson clonality was calculated as the square root of Simpson's diversity index across productive rearrangements. TCRdb obtained this table from immuneACCESS and retained in-frame rearrangements with V and J assigned. These tables miss some clones; where compared with another copy, unresolved V genes account for less than half of the shortfall, and the remainder is unexplained. V, J and clone size are those of that table, while D and trimming were read from the DNA. The sample table lists under 350,000 clones, approximately 86% of them with a count of one. Clones ranked in the top ten supply approximately 2.4% of the sample.

Participants in the prospective study were aged roughly 18 to 90 years, lived in under 30 United States geographic areas, and enrolled through a virtual design. In the prospective study, participants were assigned to cohorts based on the clinical history participants reported in a screening survey and a study questionnaire. Recovered participants in ImmuneRACE Cohort 3 were defined as having two consecutive negative NP/OP PCR tests, clearance from a healthcare professional, or resolution of symptoms. Mobile phlebotomists in the prospective study collected whole blood, serum and a nasopharyngeal or oropharyngeal swab from every participant. Additional blood draws and questionnaires over an approximately two-month period could optionally be provided by prospective study participants. Blood samples from the prospective study were shipped frozen or at room temperature prior to DNA extraction.

The receptor was isolated from a woman between 18 and 29 years old who had recovered from COVID-19. This chain is built from TRBV7-9 and TRBJ1-2, and TRBD1 may be the D gene, going by 6 matching bases. Sequencing input: PBMCs or T cells enriched from blood (not recorded which). Read as DNA, the sequence is TGTGCCAGCAGCTTGGCGGACAGCTGGACTAGAGGCTACACCTTC. This sequence encodes CASSLADSWTRGYTF.